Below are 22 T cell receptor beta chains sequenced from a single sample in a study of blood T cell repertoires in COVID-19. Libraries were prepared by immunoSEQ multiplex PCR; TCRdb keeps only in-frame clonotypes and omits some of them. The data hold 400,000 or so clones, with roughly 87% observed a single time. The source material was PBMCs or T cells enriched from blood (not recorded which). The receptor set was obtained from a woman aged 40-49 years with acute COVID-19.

For the CDR3, the DNA is TGTGCCAGAATCTCGGGAGATAGCAATCAGCCCCAGCATTTT. It codes for CARISGDSNQPQHF. The chain couples TRBV6-5 to TRBJ1-5; D remains unclear. The germline CDR1 and CDR2 sequences are MNHEY and SVGAGI. V lost 9 bases to trimming and J lost 0 bases, with 12 bases between them. The CDR3 is 14 amino acids.

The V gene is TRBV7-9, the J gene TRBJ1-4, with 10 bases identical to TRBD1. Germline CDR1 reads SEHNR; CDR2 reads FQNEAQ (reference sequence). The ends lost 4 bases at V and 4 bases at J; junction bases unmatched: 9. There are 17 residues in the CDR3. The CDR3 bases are TGTGCCAGCAGCTCCTACGACAGGGGGCCTTTTAATGAAAAACTGTTTTTT. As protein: CASSSYDRGPFNEKLFF.

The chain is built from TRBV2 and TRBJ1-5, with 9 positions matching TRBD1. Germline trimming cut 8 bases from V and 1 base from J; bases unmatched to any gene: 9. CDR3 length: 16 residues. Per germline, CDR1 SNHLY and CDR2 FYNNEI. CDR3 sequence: CASAKQGARSNQPQHF. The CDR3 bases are TGTGCCAGCGCAAAACAGGGGGCGCGGAGCAATCAGCCCCAGCATTTT.

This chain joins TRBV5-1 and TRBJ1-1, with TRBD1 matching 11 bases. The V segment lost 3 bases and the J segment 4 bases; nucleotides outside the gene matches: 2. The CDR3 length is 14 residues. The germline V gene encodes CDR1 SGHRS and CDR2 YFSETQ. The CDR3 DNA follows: TGCGCCAGCAGCTGGACAGGGGGCTTCACTGAAGCTTTCTTT. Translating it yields CASSWTGGFTEAFF.

The CDR3 sequence: CASSIGGDNQPQHF. The CDR3 bases are TGTGCCAGTAGTATTGGCGGGGATAATCAGCCCCAGCATTTT. This chain links TRBV19 with TRBJ1-5, with D hard to call. Trimming took 3 bases from V and 4 from J, leaving 10 bases between them. The CDR3 is 14 amino acids. Germline V gene data show CDR1 as LNHDA and CDR2 as SQIVND (reference sequence).

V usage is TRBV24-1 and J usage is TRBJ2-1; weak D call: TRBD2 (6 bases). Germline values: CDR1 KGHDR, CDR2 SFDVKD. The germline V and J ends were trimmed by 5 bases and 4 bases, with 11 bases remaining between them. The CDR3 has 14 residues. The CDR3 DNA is TGTGCCACCAGTGGCGGGGAACAATACAATGAGCAGTTCTTC. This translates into CATSGGEQYNEQFF.

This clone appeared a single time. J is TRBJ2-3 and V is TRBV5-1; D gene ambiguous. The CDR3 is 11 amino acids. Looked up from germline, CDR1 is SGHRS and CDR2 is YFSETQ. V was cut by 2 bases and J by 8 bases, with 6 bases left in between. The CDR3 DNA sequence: TGCGCCAGCAGCTTTTCCGGTACGCAGTATTTT. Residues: CASSFSGTQYF.

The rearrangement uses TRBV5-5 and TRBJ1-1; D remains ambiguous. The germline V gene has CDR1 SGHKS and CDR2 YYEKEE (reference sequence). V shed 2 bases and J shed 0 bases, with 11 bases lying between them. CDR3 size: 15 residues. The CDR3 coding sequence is TGTGCCAGCAGCTTAGGAACACAGATGAACACTGAAGCTTTCTTT. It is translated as CASSLGTQMNTEAFF.

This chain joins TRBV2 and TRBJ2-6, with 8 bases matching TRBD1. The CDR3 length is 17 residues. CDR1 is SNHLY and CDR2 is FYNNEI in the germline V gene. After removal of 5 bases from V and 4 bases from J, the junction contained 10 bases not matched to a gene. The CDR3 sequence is CASSRGTGGSGANVLTF. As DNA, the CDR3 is TGTGCCAGCAGTCGGGGGACAGGAGGCTCGGGGGCCAACGTCCTGACTTTC.

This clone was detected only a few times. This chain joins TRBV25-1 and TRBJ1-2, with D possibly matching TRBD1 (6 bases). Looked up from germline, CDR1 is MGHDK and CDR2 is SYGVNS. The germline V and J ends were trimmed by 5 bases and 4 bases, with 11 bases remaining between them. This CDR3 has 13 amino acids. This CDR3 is CASSSDRTYGYTF. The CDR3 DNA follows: TGTGCCAGCAGTTCGGACAGAACCTATGGCTACACCTTC.

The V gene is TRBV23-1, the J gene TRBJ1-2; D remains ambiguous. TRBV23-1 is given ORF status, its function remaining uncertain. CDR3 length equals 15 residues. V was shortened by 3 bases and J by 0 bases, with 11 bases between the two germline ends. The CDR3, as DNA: TGCGCCAGCAGTCAGACGACGACACCTAACTATGGCTACACCTTC. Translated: CASSQTTTPNYGYTF.

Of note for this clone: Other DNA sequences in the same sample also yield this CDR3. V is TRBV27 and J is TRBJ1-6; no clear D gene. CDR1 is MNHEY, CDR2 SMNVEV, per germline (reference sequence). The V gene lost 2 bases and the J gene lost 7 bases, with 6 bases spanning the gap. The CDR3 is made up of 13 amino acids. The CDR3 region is CASSLPGNSPLHF. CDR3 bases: TGTGCCAGCAGTTTACCCGGGAATTCACCCCTCCACTTT.

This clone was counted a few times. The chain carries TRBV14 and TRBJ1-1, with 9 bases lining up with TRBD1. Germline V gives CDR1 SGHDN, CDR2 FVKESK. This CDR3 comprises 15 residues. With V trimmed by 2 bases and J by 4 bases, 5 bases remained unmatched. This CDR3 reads CASSQNRGLGTEAFF. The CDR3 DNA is TGTGCCAGCAGCCAAAACAGGGGGCTCGGCACTGAAGCTTTCTTT.

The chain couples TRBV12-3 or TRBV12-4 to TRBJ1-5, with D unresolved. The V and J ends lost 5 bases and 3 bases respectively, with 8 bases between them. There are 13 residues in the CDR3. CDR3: CASSRVYNQPQHF. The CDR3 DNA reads TGTGCCAGCAGTCGGGTCTACAATCAGCCCCAGCATTTT.

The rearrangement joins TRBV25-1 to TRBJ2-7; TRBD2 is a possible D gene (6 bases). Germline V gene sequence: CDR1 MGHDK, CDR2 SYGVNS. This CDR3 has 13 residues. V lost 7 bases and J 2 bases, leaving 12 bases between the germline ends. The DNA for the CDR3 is TGTGCCAGCATTGCGGGGCCAACCTACGAGCAGTACTTC. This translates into CASIAGPTYEQYF.

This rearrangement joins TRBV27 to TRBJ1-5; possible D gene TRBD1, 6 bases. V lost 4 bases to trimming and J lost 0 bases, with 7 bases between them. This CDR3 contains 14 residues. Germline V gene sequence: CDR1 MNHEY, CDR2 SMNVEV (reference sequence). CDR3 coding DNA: TGTGCCAGCAGTTCCAGGGGTAGCAATCAGCCCCAGCATTTT. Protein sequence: CASSSRGSNQPQHF.

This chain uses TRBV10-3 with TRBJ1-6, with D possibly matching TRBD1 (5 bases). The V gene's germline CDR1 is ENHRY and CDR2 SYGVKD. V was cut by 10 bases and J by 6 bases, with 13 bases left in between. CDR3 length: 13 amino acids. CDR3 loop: CATNPGLNSPLHF. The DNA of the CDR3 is TGTGCCACCAACCCGGGACTTAATTCACCCCTCCACTTT.

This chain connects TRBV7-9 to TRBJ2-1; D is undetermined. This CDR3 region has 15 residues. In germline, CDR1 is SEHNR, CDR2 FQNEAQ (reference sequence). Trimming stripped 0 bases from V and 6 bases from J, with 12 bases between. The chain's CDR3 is CASSLASPGFNEQFF. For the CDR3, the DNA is TGTGCCAGCAGCTTAGCGTCCCCAGGATTCAATGAGCAGTTCTTC.

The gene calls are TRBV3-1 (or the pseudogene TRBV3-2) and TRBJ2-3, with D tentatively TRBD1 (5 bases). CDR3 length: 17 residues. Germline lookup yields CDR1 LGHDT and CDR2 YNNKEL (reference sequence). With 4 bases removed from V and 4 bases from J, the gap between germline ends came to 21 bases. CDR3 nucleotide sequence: TGTGCCAGCAGCCCCTCCTCGGGCCAGGGCAAGTCAGATACGCAGTATTTT. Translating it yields CASSPSSGQGKSDTQYF.

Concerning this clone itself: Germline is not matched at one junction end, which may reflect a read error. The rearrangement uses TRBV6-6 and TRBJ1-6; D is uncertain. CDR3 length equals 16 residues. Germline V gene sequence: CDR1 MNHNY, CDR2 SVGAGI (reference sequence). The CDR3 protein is CASSLSGISNNSPLHF. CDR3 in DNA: TGTGCCAGCAGTCTCAGCGGTATCTCCAATAATTCACCCCTCCACTTT.

The CDR3 spells CASSPDAVRLNTEAFF. CDR3 sequence (DNA): TGTGCCAGCTCACCCGACGCGGTGCGGCTGAACACTGAAGCTTTCTTT. The chain recombines TRBV18 with TRBJ1-1, with no clear D. Germline-derived CDR1 and CDR2 are KGHSH and LQKENI. Deletions cut 3 bases from V and 0 bases from J, with 14 bases between. This CDR3 region has 16 residues.

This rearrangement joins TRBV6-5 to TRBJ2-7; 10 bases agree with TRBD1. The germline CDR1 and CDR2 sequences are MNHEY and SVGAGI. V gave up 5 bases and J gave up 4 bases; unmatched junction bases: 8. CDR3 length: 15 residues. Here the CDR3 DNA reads TGTGCCAGCAGTACCGACAGGGGGCCTGCTTACGAGCAGTACTTC. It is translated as CASSTDRGPAYEQYF.